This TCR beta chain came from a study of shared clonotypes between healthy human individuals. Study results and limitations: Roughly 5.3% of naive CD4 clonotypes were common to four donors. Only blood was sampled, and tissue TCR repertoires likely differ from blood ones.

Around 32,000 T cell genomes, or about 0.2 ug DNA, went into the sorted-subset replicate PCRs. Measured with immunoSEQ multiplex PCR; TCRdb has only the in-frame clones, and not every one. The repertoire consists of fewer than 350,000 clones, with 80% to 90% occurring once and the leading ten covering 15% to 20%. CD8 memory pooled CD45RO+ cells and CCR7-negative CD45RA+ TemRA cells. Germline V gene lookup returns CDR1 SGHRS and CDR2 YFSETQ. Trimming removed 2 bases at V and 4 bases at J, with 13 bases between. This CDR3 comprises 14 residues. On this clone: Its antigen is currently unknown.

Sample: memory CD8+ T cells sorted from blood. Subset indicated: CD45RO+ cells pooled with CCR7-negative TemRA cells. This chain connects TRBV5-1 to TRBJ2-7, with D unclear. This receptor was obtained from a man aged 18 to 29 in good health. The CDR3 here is CASSFNSRDYEQYF. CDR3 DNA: TGCGCCAGCAGCTTTAACAGTCGTGATTACGAGCAGTACTTC.